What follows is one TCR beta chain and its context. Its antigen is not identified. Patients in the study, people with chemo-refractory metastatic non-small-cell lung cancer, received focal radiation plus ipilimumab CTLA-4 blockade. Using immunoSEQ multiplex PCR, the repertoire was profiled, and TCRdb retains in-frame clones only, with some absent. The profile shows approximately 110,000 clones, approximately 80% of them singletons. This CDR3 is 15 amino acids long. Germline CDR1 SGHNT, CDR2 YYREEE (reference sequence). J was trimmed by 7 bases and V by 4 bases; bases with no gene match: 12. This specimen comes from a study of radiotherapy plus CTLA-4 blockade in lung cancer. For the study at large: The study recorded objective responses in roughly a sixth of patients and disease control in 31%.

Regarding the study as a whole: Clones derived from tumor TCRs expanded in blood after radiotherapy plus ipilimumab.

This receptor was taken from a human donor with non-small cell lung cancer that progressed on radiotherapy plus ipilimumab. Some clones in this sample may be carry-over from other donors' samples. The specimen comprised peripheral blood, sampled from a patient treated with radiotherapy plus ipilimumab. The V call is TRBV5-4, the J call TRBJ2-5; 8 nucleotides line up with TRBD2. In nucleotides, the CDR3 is TGTGCCAGCAGCCCCCGGAGAGCGGGGGTTCTGACCCAGTACTTC. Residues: CASSPRRAGVLTQYF.